The T cell receptor (beta chain) under discussion was sequenced for a study of T cells in localized non-small cell lung cancer. V was clipped by 1 base and J by 5 bases, with 21 bases between them. Germline V gene data show CDR1 as SGDLS and CDR2 as YYNGEE. This CDR3 comprises 17 residues. In this sample, this clone turned up a few times. Its antigen is as yet unknown. Clones were sequenced by immunoSEQ multiplex PCR, and TCRdb holds only the in-frame ones, with some missing. The sample carries 1,500 to 2,000 clones, around two fifths recorded once. General observations from the study: Clonality peaked in uninvolved adjacent lung rather than tumor. A median of around 58 clones ranked among the top 100 in tumor appeared in adjacent lung.

The sample here was lung tumor tissue, taken before any cancer treatment. The V gene is TRBV9, the J gene TRBJ2-5; weak D call: TRBD2 (6 bases). The sequence derives from a woman aged 40-70 years with stage I lung adenocarcinoma. The CDR3 sequence: CASSVKGRTTTGETQYF. CDR3 bases: TGTGCCAGCAGCGTAAAAGGTAGGACTACAACCGGCGAGACCCAGTACTTC.